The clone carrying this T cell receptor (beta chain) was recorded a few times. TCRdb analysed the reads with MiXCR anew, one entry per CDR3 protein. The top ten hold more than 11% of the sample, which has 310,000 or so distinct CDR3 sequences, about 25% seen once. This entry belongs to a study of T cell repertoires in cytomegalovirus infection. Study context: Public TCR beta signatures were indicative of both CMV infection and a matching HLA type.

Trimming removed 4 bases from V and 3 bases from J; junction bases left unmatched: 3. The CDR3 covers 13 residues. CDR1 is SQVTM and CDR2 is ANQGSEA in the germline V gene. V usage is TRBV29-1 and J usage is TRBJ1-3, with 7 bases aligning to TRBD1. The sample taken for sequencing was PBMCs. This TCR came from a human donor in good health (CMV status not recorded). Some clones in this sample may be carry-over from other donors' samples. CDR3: CSVAGGFGNTIYF. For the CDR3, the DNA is TGCAGCGTTGCAGGGGGTTTTGGAAACACCATATATTTT.